The subject of this entry is one TCR beta chain. Libraries were prepared by immunoSEQ multiplex PCR; TCRdb keeps only in-frame clonotypes and omits some of them. The profile covers fewer than 120,000 clones, with around 90% appearing a single time and less than 4% taken by the ten largest. This sample stems from a study of blood T cell repertoires in COVID-19. Across the whole study: Both acute and convalescent COVID-19 samples were obtained from the United States, Italy and Spain. Nucleic acid was either cDNA or gDNA, and it came from T cells, B-cell-depleted T cells, or PBMCs.

CDR3 length equals 15 residues. CDR1 is MNHEY and CDR2 is SVGAGI in the germline V gene. V dropped 6 bases and J dropped 0; count of bases not matched to a gene: 5. Material for sequencing was peripheral blood. This clonotype was sampled from a woman aged 45 to 65 with acute or convalescent COVID-19. V and J are TRBV6-5 and TRBJ2-5, with 9 bases lining up with TRBD1. The CDR3 DNA is TGTGCCAGCAGCGGGACAGGGTTTAACCAAGAGACCCAGTACTTC. It encodes CASSGTGFNQETQYF.